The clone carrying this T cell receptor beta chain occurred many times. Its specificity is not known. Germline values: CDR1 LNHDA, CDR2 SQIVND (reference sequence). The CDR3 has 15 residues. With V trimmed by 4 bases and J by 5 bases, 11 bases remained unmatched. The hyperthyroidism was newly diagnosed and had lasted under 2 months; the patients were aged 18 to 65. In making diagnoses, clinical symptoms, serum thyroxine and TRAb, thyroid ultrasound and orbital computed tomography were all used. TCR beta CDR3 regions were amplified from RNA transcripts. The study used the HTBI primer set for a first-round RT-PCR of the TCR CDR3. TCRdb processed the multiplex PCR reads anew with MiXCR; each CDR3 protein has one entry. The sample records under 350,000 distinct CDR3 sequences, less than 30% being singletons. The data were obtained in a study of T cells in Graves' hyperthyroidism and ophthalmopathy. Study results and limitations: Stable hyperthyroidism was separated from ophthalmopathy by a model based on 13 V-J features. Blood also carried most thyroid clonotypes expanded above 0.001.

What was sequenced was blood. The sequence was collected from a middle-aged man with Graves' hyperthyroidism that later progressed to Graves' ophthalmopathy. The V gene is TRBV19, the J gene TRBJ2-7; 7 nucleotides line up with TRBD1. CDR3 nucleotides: TGTGCCAGTAGTAGGTGGGGCAGGGGGTCCGACGAGCAGTACTTC. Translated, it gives CASSRWGRGSDEQYF.